The source of this TCR beta chain is a study of blood T cell repertoires in COVID-19. Generated by immunoSEQ multiplex PCR, the TCRdb table keeps only in-frame clones and is missing some. The sample comprises about 210,000 clones, more than 70% of which are singletons, and more than 10% rests with the top ten. Sequencing was done on a sample of peripheral blood. The source is a human donor in a cohort sampled during active COVID-19.

CDR3 nucleotides: TGTGCCAGCAGCTGGCGGGGGCTCCCCACAGATACGCAGTATTTT. It specifies CASSWRGLPTDTQYF. This rearrangement joins TRBV5-6 to TRBJ2-3, with D tentatively TRBD2 (7 bases). Trimming pared 3 bases from V and 2 bases from J, leaving 13 bases between. Looked up from germline, CDR1 is SGHDT and CDR2 is YYEEEE. The CDR3 is 15 amino acids.